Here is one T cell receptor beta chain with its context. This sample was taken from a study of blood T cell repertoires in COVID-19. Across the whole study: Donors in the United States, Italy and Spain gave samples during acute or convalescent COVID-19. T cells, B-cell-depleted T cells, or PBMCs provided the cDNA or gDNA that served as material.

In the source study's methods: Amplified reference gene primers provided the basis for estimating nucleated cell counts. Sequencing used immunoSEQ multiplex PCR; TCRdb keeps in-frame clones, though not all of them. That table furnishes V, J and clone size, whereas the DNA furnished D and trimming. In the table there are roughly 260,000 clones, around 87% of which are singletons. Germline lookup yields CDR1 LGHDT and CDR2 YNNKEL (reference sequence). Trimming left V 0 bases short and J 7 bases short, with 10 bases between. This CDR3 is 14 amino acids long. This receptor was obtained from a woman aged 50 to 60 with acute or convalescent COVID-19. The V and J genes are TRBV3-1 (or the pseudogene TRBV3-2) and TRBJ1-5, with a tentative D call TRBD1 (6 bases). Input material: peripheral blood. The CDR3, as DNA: TGTGCCAGCAGCCAAGACAGGGGTGGCCAGCCCCAGCATTTT. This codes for CASSQDRGGQPQHF.